What follows are 4 T cell receptor beta chains derived from one specimen sequenced in a study of CD8 T cells in Susac syndrome. A quantity of about 0.5 to 1 ug RNA underwent reverse transcription using random hexamers. Via MiXCR, TCRdb re-called the immunoSEQ multiplex PCR reads, giving one row per CDR3 protein. The repertoire includes approximately 280,000 distinct CDR3 sequences, approximately 85% of them detected once, and about 0.11% sits in the top ten. Input material: CD8+ T cells from PBMCs. Receptors originate from a human donor with multiple sclerosis.

V usage is TRBV20-1 and J usage is TRBJ1-1; TRBD1 matches 7 bases. CDR1 and CDR2 (germline): DFQATT, SNEGSKA (reference sequence). This CDR3 is built from 15 residues. V dropped 5 bases and J dropped 3; count of bases not matched to a gene: 12. CDR3 loop: CSARQGDLSDTEAFF. For the CDR3, the DNA is TGCAGTGCTCGACAGGGAGATCTCTCGGACACTGAAGCTTTCTTT.

This rearrangement joins TRBV2 to TRBJ1-1; D remains unclear. This CDR3 region has 15 residues. The V gene's germline CDR1 is SNHLY and CDR2 FYNNEI. V dropped 0 bases and J dropped 2 bases, with 10 bases sitting between them. The chain's CDR3 is CASSEARTVNTEAFF. CDR3 DNA: TGTGCCAGCAGTGAAGCTAGGACGGTCAACACTGAAGCTTTCTTT.

DNA for the CDR3: TGCGCCAGCAGCCCCAGTTCCCGAGGCGGGGGAGGGGGAAACATTCAGTACTTC. This gives the protein CASSPSSRGGGGGNIQYF. The chain links TRBV4-1 to TRBJ2-4, with D possibly TRBD2 on 7 matching bases. Germline CDR1 reads MGHRA; CDR2 reads YSYEKL. V was clipped by 4 bases and J by 6 bases, with 25 bases between them. CDR3 length: 18 residues.

The chain combines TRBV14 with TRBJ2-1, with a weak D call TRBD2 (5 bases). Per the germline V gene, CDR1 is SGHDN and CDR2 is FVKESK. Between the trimmed V and J ends, which lost 2 bases and 0 bases, there was a span of 11 bases. CDR3 length: 16 residues. DNA of the CDR3: TGTGCCAGCAGCCAATGGACTTCGATCTCCTACAATGAGCAGTTCTTC. Residues: CASSQWTSISYNEQFF.